The 13 T cell receptor beta chains below come from one sample, sequenced in a study of blood T cell repertoires in COVID-19. The repertoire was sequenced with immunoSEQ multiplex PCR; TCRdb's copy has only in-frame clones and lacks some. The sample shows 250,000 or so clones, about 88% of them seen only once. The sequencing input was PBMCs or T cells enriched from blood (not recorded which). All receptors derive from a woman aged 45-59 years who had been exposed to COVID-19.

This clone was found a few times. The V gene is TRBV19, the J gene TRBJ1-2; no reliable D call. The CDR3 is 16 residues long. The germline V gene has CDR1 LNHDA and CDR2 SQIVND (reference sequence). Trimming took 3 bases from V and 0 from J, leaving 14 bases between them. CDR3 residues: CASSMTRKNPNYGYTF. The CDR3 DNA is TGTGCCAGTAGTATGACAAGGAAAAACCCTAACTATGGCTACACCTTC.

V usage is TRBV20-1 and J usage is TRBJ1-4; no reliable D call. The CDR3 totals 15 residues. The V end was cut by 3 bases, the J end by 3 bases, with 14 bases between. In germline, CDR1 is DFQATT, CDR2 SNEGSKA (reference sequence). The CDR3 sequence: CSASIAARANEKLFF. The CDR3 coding sequence is TGCAGTGCTAGTATAGCGGCCCGAGCTAATGAAAAACTGTTTTTT.

The chain uses TRBV5-1 and TRBJ1-2; D call uncertain. V was cut by 1 base and J by 3 bases, with 13 bases left in between. The CDR3 length is 15 residues. Looked up from germline, CDR1 is SGHRS and CDR2 is YFSETQ. The CDR3 protein is CASSLSGFADYGYTF. The CDR3 bases are TGCGCCAGCAGCTTGAGTGGTTTCGCAGACTATGGCTACACCTTC.

J is TRBJ1-1 and V is TRBV7-9, with D possibly being TRBD1 (5 bases). The CDR3 consists of 16 residues. CDR1 is SEHNR and CDR2 is FQNEAQ in the germline V gene (reference sequence). V shed 9 bases and J shed 7 bases, with 27 bases lying between them. The CDR3 nucleotides read TGTGCCAGTGCGACTAATTTTGGGGGGACGTCCGGTGAAGCTTTCTTT. It is translated as CASATNFGGTSGEAFF.

The V and J genes are TRBV27 and TRBJ2-7; D might be TRBD1 (6 bases). Germline values: CDR1 MNHEY, CDR2 SMNVEV (reference sequence). CDR3 size: 16 residues. V was cut by 0 bases and J by 7 bases, with 19 bases left in between. CDR3 coding DNA: TGTGCCAGCAGTTTATCGACTTACGGGACATTGGGAGAGCAGTACTTC. Encoded protein: CASSLSTYGTLGEQYF.

This chain links TRBV10-3 with TRBJ2-7; a weak D match, TRBD1 (6 bases). CDR3 length: 15 amino acids. Trimming shortened V by 3 bases and J by 2 bases, and 14 bases separated the two germline ends. Per the germline V gene, CDR1 is ENHRY and CDR2 is SYGVKD. The CDR3 region has the DNA TGTGCCATCAGTGACCCCGTTGGGGGCCCCTACGAGCAGTACTTC. It encodes CAISDPVGGPYEQYF.

J is TRBJ2-3 and V is TRBV6-5; D gene uncertain. CDR1 and CDR2 from the germline V gene are MNHEY and SVGAGI. This CDR3 is 12 amino acids long. Trimming cost V 0 bases and J 5 bases, with 3 bases left between them. The CDR3 protein is CASSYSRDTQYF. DNA for the CDR3: TGTGCCAGCAGTTACTCGCGAGATACGCAGTATTTT.

This clone showed up just once. The chain couples TRBV21-1 to TRBJ1-4; the D call of TRBD1 is as the table states it, not checked on the DNA. TRBV21-1 is annotated as a pseudogene. The CDR3 has 15 residues. CDR3 residues: CASSSPGTVNEKLFF. CDR3 in DNA: TGTGCCAGCAGCTCCCCCGGGACAGTTAATGAAAAACTGTTTTTT.

The rearrangement links TRBV18 to TRBJ2-1; 8 bases are shared with TRBD2. The V gene end was trimmed by 2 bases and the J gene end by 7 bases; junction bases not matched to a gene: 4. Germline V gene data show CDR1 as KGHSH and CDR2 as LQKENI. The CDR3 loop spans 14 amino acids. CDR3 bases: TGTGCCAGCTCACCAGAGGCGGGGGGAAATGAGCAGTTCTTC. Protein: CASSPEAGGNEQFF.

This sequence joins TRBV3-1 (or the pseudogene TRBV3-2) and TRBJ2-3, with TRBD2 identical over 10 bases. This CDR3 is built from 18 residues. V was pared by 4 bases and J by 0 bases, with 10 bases of the junction left unmatched. Germline V gene sequence: CDR1 LGHDT, CDR2 YNNKEL (reference sequence). CDR3 residues: CASSLRLAGPFSTDTQYF. DNA for the CDR3: TGTGCCAGCAGCCTCCGACTAGCGGGTCCTTTTAGCACAGATACGCAGTATTTT.

The chain carries TRBV5-4 and TRBJ2-3; 7 bases agree with TRBD1. CDR3 length: 15 amino acids. V dropped 4 bases and J dropped 2; count of bases not matched to a gene: 7. Germline V gene lookup returns CDR1 SGHNT and CDR2 YYREEE (reference sequence). The CDR3 nucleotides read TGTGCCAGCAGCCCGCCTGGACAGGTCACAGATACGCAGTATTTT. Encoded protein: CASSPPGQVTDTQYF.

The rearrangement uses TRBV4-1 and TRBJ2-1; 8 bases are a match to TRBD2. V lost 2 bases and J lost 6; bases outside the gene matches: 6. CDR1 is MGHRA and CDR2 is YSYEKL in the germline V gene. This CDR3 region has 15 residues. The CDR3 DNA is TGCGCCAGCAGCCAAATGGGGCTAGCGGGCAATGAGCAGTTCTTC. Translated: CASSQMGLAGNEQFF.

The V and J genes are TRBV12-3 or TRBV12-4 and TRBJ1-2; unclear D gene. With 4 bases removed from V and 7 bases from J, the gap between germline ends came to 13 bases. This CDR3 contains 13 residues. CDR3 sequence reads: CASSSTWAGGYTF. The CDR3 DNA sequence: TGTGCCAGCAGTTCAACATGGGCCGGTGGCTACACCTTC.